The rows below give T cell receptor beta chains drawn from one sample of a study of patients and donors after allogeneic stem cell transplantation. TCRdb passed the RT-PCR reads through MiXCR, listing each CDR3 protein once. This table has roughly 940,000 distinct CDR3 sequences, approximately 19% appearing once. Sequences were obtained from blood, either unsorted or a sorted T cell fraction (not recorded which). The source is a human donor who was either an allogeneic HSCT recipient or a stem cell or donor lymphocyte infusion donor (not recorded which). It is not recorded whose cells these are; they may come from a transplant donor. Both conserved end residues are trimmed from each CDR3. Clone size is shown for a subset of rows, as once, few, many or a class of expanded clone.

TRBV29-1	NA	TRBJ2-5	SVRQGTKETQY
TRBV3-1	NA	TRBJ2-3	ASSQEPGTSGGTQY
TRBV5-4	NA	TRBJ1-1	ASSFGMAGANTEAF
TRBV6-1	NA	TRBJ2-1	ASSRSGAYNEQF
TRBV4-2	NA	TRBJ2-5	ASSQVHGQETQY
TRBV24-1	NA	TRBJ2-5	ATGEKETQY
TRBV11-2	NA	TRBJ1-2	ASSAGTGDLYGYT
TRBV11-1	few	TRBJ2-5	ASSRPVDQETQY
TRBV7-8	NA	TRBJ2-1	ASSPGLAGAQSYNEQF
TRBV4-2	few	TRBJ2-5	ASSREVTQETQY
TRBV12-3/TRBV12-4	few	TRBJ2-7	ASSSVGTASYEQY
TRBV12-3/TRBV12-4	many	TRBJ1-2	ASSLTGLSYGYT
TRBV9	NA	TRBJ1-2	ASSVGAGPYGYT
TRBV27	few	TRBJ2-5	ASSSTHRGGETQY
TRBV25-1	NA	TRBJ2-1	ASSEFTSGTYNEQF
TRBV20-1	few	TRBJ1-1	SAVQGEAF
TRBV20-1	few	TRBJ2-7	SAREGMNGQY
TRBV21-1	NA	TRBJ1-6	ASSNRDNSPLH
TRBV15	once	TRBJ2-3	ATSGEGWRPLTDTQY
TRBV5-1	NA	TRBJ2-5	ASSLDEGGTQY
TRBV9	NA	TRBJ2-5	ASSSGGRSPRETQY
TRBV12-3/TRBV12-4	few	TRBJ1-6	ASCPGASPLH
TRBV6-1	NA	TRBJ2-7	ASIVGGEGSYEQY
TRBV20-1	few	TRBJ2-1	SANPSISYNEQF
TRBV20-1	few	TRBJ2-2	SAAPGGLNTGELF
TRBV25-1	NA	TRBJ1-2	ASSPWGQGIFWVGYT
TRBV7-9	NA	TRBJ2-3	ASSFWTSGGWADTQY
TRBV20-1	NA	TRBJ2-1	SASGVRTYSYNEQF
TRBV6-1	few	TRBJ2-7	ASTYPRGDSYEQY
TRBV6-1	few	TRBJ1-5	ASSEEGVHLNQPQH
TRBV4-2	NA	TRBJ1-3	ASSQADPSSGNTIY
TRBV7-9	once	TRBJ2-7	ASSRGQGWEQY
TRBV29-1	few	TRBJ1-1	SARTGVSEAF
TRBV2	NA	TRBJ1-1	ASRVDRGFNTEAF
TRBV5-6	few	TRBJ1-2	ASSLVGQGFHT
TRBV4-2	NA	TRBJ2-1	ASSHFRTGSYNEQF
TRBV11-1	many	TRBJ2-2	ASSLEGRTGELF
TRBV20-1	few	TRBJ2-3	SARNRGSTDTQY